This is a list of T cell receptor beta chains from one sample in a study of siplizumab effects on memory and regulatory T cells. Sequencing was performed with immunoSEQ multiplex PCR; in TCRdb, only in-frame clones are kept and a portion is missing. The sample shows some 90,000 clones, about nine tenths of them seen only once. Sequencing was performed on CD4+ T cells sorted from blood. The source is a human donor in good health. Each CDR3 is given with its conserved first and last residue.

V: TRBV30; J: TRBJ2-1; CDR3: CAWTSRGNNNEQFF
V: TRBV28; J: TRBJ2-2; CDR3: CASSFRHGGSYTGELFF
V: TRBV9; J: TRBJ2-1; CDR3: CASSLSGSVYNEQFF
V: TRBV6-1; J: TRBJ2-2; CDR3: CASKGVANTGELFF
V: TRBV30; J: TRBJ1-3; CDR3: CAWSVGSLGNTIYF
V: TRBV6-5; J: TRBJ1-1; CDR3: CASSDSNTEAFF
V: TRBV6-1; J: TRBJ1-2; CDR3: CASSEAFSDYGYTF
V: TRBV6-6; J: TRBJ1-5; CDR3: CASSYMNSNQPQHF
V: TRBV15; J: TRBJ1-2; CDR3: CATSRDDRGRGYTF
V: TRBV10-3; J: TRBJ2-7; CDR3: CAISSGSRSYEQYF
V: TRBV5-1; J: TRBJ1-2; CDR3: CASSLGGRTYGYTF
V: TRBV7-3; J: TRBJ1-1; CDR3: CASSPGQLNTEAFF
V: TRBV29-1; J: TRBJ1-5; CDR3: CSVEPGQGQPQHF
V: TRBV7-8; J: TRBJ2-5; CDR3: CASSWTSGRAQETQYF
V: TRBV9; J: TRBJ2-7; CDR3: CASSAGLAGVSGSYEQYF
V: TRBV5-4; J: TRBJ2-3; CDR3: CASSFRDTQYF
V: TRBV14; J: TRBJ1-2; CDR3: CASSYGQSYGYTF
V: TRBV30; J: TRBJ2-7; CDR3: CAWSQQGYSSYEQYF
V: TRBV6-1; J: TRBJ1-5; CDR3: CASKNLGGDNQPQHF
V: TRBV15; J: TRBJ1-5; CDR3: CATSRVRNQPQHF